Sequencing of this T cell receptor (beta chain) was carried out in a study of blood T cell repertoires in COVID-19. Study in general: Collection of acute and convalescent COVID-19 samples took place in the United States, Italy and Spain. PBMCs, B-cell-depleted T cells, or T cells were the source of the cDNA or gDNA that made up the material.

Under the authors' procedure: By means of reference gene primer amplification, nucleated cell counts were estimated. Data came from immunoSEQ multiplex PCR; TCRdb stores just in-frame clones and leaves some out. V and J calls and clone size follow that table, whereas D and trimming were derived from the DNA. The sample contains about 140,000 clones, approximately 79% of which appear only once. J lost 2 bases, V lost 3 bases, and 10 bases had no gene match. CDR3 length equals 16 residues. Germline CDR1 SGDLS, CDR2 YYNGEE. The rearrangement links TRBV9 to TRBJ2-7; 8 bases match TRBD2. The source is a man between 45 and 60 years old with active or convalescent COVID-19. Source material: peripheral blood. The DNA for the CDR3 is TGTGCCAGCAGCGCCCGGGGAGCGGGAGAACCCTACGAGCAGTACTTC. This sequence encodes CASSARGAGEPYEQYF. Full variable domain (missing parts from reference TRBV9 and TRBJ2-7): DSGVTQTPKHLITATGQRVTLRCSPRSGDLSVYWYQQSLDQGLQFLIQYYNGEERAKGNILERFSAQQFPDLHSELNLSSLELGDSALYFCASSARGAGEPYEQYFGPGTRLTVT.